This T cell receptor (beta chain) was captured in a study of blood T cell repertoires in COVID-19. Sequencing used immunoSEQ multiplex PCR; TCRdb keeps in-frame clones, though not all of them. The sample carries 180,000 or so clones, 60% to 80% recorded once. Sequenced material: PBMCs or T cells enriched from blood (not recorded which). The TCR sequence derives from a man in his fifties or sixties who had been exposed to COVID-19.

CDR3 sequence: CASSGRQGAQGEQYF. CDR3 nucleotides: TGTGCCAGTAGTGGCAGACAGGGGGCGCAGGGCGAGCAGTACTTC. The gene calls are TRBV19 and TRBJ2-7; the match to TRBD1 covers 10 bases. This CDR3 spans 15 amino acids. CDR1 is LNHDA and CDR2 is SQIVND in the germline V gene (reference sequence). V shed 5 bases, J shed 6 bases, and the junction held 10 bases outside the gene matches.